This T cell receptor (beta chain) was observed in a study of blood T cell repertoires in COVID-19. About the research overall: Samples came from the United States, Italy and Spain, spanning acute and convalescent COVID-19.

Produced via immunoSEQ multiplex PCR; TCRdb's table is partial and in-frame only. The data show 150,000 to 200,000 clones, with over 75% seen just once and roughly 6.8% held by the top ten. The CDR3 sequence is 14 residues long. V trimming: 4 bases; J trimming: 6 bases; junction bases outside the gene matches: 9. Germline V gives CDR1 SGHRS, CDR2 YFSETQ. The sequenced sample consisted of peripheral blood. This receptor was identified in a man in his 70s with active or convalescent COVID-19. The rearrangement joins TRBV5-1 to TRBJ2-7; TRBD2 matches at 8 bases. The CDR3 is CASSPGLAIAEQYF. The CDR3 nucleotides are TGCGCCAGCAGCCCTGGACTAGCCATAGCCGAGCAGTACTTC.